These 16 T cell receptor beta chains share one sample of origin, sequenced in a study of beta chain features in type 1 diabetes. Broader study findings: Shortening of TCRB CDR3s, moderate but significant, appeared in all four CD4+ subsets of Type 1 diabetes patients.

All of the isolated RNA was reverse transcribed, so expressed TCRB transcripts were sequenced. The table came from immunoSEQ multiplex PCR; TCRdb's copy has only in-frame clones and leaves some out. Here the sample spans roughly 330,000 clones, less than 15% being singletons. The antigens these receptors bind are not known. Sequencing used naive CD4+ T cells from blood. Every receptor here comes from a woman younger than 30 with type 1 diabetes.

This clone was found a few times. This sequence joins TRBV5-1 and TRBJ1-1; weak D call: TRBD1 (5 bases). Trimming stripped 0 bases from V and 1 base from J, with 7 bases between. The CDR3 extends over 14 amino acids. Germline lookup yields CDR1 SGHRS and CDR2 YFSETQ. CDR3 sequence (DNA): TGCGCCAGCAGCTTGGTGGGGCCGAACACTGAAGCTTTCTTT. It yields the protein CASSLVGPNTEAFF.

This clone was picked up a small number of times. CDR3 nucleotides: TGTGCCAGCAGTTACGGAGGGGCCCGCTCCTACAATGAGCAGTTCTTC. This sequence encodes CASSYGGARSYNEQFF. The chain has TRBV6-5 and TRBJ2-1; a weak D match, TRBD2 (6 bases). V shed 2 bases and J shed 0 bases, with 11 bases lying between them. The CDR3 is 16 residues long. Germline V gene sequence: CDR1 MNHEY, CDR2 SVGAGI.

The rearrangement uses TRBV2 and TRBJ1-4, with 11 bases that match TRBD1. After removal of 6 bases from V and 7 bases from J, the junction contained 7 bases not matched to a gene. The germline V gene has CDR1 SNHLY and CDR2 FYNNEI. This CDR3 has 15 residues. The CDR3 nucleotides read TGTGCCAGCAGCGACCGCGGGACAGGGGGTGAAAAACTGTTTTTT. Its translation: CASSDRGTGGEKLFF.

The chain links TRBV4-2 to TRBJ1-5; D is ambiguous. The CDR3 is 15 residues long. CDR1 is LGHNA, CDR2 YNFKEQ, per germline. The V and J ends lost 0 bases and 7 bases respectively, with 13 bases between them. Written as DNA, the CDR3 is TGTGCCAGCAGCCAAGATATGGGCAGCAGCCAGCCCCAGCATTTT. This encodes CASSQDMGSSQPQHF.

The chain joins TRBV7-2 to TRBJ1-2; maybe TRBD1 (5 bases). The CDR3 runs to 13 residues. Germline V gene sequence: CDR1 SGHTA, CDR2 FQGNSA. Trimming removed 1 base at V and 8 bases at J, with 11 bases between. CDR3 sequence (DNA): TGTGCCAGCAGCTTAGGGCAGCACAGGGGCTACACCTTC. Translation gives CASSLGQHRGYTF.

The rearrangement links TRBV6-1 to TRBJ1-1; 12 bases align to TRBD1. Trimming removed 2 bases from V and 7 bases from J; junction bases left unmatched: 5. Germline lookup yields CDR1 MNHNS and CDR2 SASEGT. CDR3 size: 15 residues. CDR3 residues: CASSEKGQGASEAFF. CDR3 nucleotides: TGTGCCAGCAGTGAAAAGGGACAGGGGGCAAGTGAAGCTTTCTTT.

This clone came up a few times. For the CDR3, the DNA is TGTGCCAGCAGCGCCCTTGGAGGAGCGGGAGAGGAGACCCAGTACTTC. The encoded protein is CASSALGGAGEETQYF. The gene calls are TRBV9 and TRBJ2-5; the match to TRBD2 covers 8 bases. Germline V CDR1 and CDR2: SGDLS, YYNGEE. With 3 bases clipped from V and 5 bases from J, the junction kept 12 bases outside the gene matches. The CDR3 contains 16 residues.

This sequence joins TRBV5-1 and TRBJ2-2, with TRBD2 matching 9 bases. The V gene end was trimmed by 1 base and the J gene end by 6 bases; junction bases not matched to a gene: 13. CDR1 SGHRS and CDR2 YFSETQ come from the germline V gene. The CDR3 runs to 18 residues. The DNA for the CDR3 is TGCGCCAGCAGCTTGCTCGCGAGCGGGAGGTCCCTCCCCGGGGAGCTGTTTTTT. Its translation is CASSLLASGRSLPGELFF.

The chain links TRBV9 to TRBJ2-3; 12 bases map to TRBD2. This CDR3 is built from 16 residues. Trimming at V came to 0 bases and at J to 6 bases, leaving 5 bases not matched to a gene. Germline V lookup: CDR1 SGDLS, CDR2 YYNGEE. The CDR3 spells CASSVGSTSGRDTQYF. In nucleotides, the CDR3 is TGTGCCAGCAGCGTAGGGTCCACTAGCGGGAGGGATACGCAGTATTTT. Together with reference TRBV9 and TRBJ2-3, the CDR3 gives the full variable domain: DSGVTQTPKHLITATGQRVTLRCSPRSGDLSVYWYQQSLDQGLQFLIQYYNGEERAKGNILERFSAQQFPDLHSELNLSSLELGDSALYFCASSVGSTSGRDTQYFGPGTRLTVL.

The V call is TRBV15, the J call TRBJ1-2, with 10 bases aligning to TRBD1. CDR3 length: 17 residues. Germline CDR1 and CDR2: LNHNV and YYDKDF (reference sequence). V lost 1 base to trimming and J lost 8 bases; unmatched junction nucleotides: 13. The CDR3 bases are TGTGCCACCAGCAGAGTTGGATATTTTGGGACAGGGGAAGGCTACACCTTC. Amino acids: CATSRVGYFGTGEGYTF.

The chain recombines TRBV18 with TRBJ2-7, with TRBD1 as a possible D gene (5 bases). The length of the CDR3 is 12 residues. V was cut by 3 bases and J by 6 bases, with 9 bases left in between. CDR1 and CDR2 from the germline V gene are KGHSH and LQKENI. The CDR3 DNA reads TGTGCCAGCTCACCGGGGCCAGTCGAGCAGTACGTC. Amino acids: CASSPGPVEQYV.

V is TRBV13 and J is TRBJ2-7; 7 positions agree with TRBD2. Germline assignment: CDR1 PRHDT and CDR2 FYEKMQ (reference sequence). The CDR3 covers 16 residues. With V trimmed by 2 bases and J by 7 bases, 14 bases remained unmatched. The CDR3 coding sequence is TGTGCCAGCAGCTTAAAGTGGGGGAGGGCCTCGGGAGAGCAGTACTTC. Amino acids: CASSLKWGRASGEQYF. The whole variable domain, remainder taken from reference TRBV13 and TRBJ2-7, is AAGVIQSPRHLIKEKRETATLKCYPIPRHDTVYWYQQGPGQDPQFLISFYEKMQSDKGSIPDRFSAQQFSDYHSELNMSSLELGDSALYFCASSLKWGRASGEQYFGPGTRLTVT.

The genes are TRBV11-3 and TRBJ2-7; D is perhaps TRBD2 (5 bases). This CDR3 is 13 amino acids long. Germline values: CDR1 SGHNT, CDR2 YENEEA. The ends were cut back, 1 base at V and 3 bases at J, with 7 bases in the middle. The CDR3, as DNA: TGTGCCAGCAGCTTAGGTGGGAGCTACGAGCAGTACTTC. Protein product: CASSLGGSYEQYF.

This clone was detected a few times. The chain couples TRBV7-8 to TRBJ1-5; tentative D call: TRBD1 (5 bases). Germline V gene sequence: CDR1 SGHVS, CDR2 FQNEAQ. V was trimmed by 1 base and J by 4 bases, leaving 14 bases between them. CDR3 size: 16 residues. CDR3 in amino acids: CASSLVEYSGNQPQHF. Here the CDR3 DNA reads TGTGCCAGCAGCTTAGTGGAGTATTCAGGGAATCAGCCCCAGCATTTT.

This clone appeared many times. The chain links TRBV4-3 to TRBJ2-6; D uncertain. This CDR3 comprises 14 residues. Trimming cost V 3 bases and J 4 bases, with 7 bases left between them. Per the germline V gene, CDR1 is LGHNA and CDR2 is YSLEER. CDR3 sequence (DNA): TGCGCCAGCAGCCAGGCTTTGGGGGCCAACGTCCTGACTTTC. Protein product: CASSQALGANVLTF.

V and J are TRBV19 and TRBJ1-2; the match to TRBD1 covers 7 bases. CDR1 LNHDA and CDR2 SQIVND come from the germline V gene (reference sequence). V shed 5 bases, J shed 5 bases, and the junction held 8 bases outside the gene matches. CDR3 size: 14 residues. CDR3 sequence: CASSVKQGPYGYTF. The CDR3 nucleotides read TGTGCCAGTAGTGTCAAACAGGGGCCTTATGGCTACACCTTC.